This T cell receptor beta chain was retrieved from a study of T-cell reconstitution after alpha-beta-depleted transplantation in children. Preparation of the TCRbeta library used unique molecular identifiers. From the PCR reads, TCRdb called clonotypes with MiXCR, one entry per CDR3 protein. This sample has about 600,000 distinct CDR3 sequences; about 21% occur once, and the top ten carry 11% to 15%. The CDR3 has 15 amino acids. Germline V gene lookup returns CDR1 DFQATT and CDR2 SNEGSKA (reference sequence). V shed 6 bases and J 1 base; nucleotides not matched to a gene: 6. This clonotype was counted between two and nine times.

This material consisted of PBMCs, mostly from graft donor cells, taken 360 days after TCRalphabeta/CD19-depleted stem cell transplant. The sequence was obtained from a boy less than two years old who had a stem cell transplant for acute myeloid leukemia, so the T cells may come from the graft donor. The genes are TRBV20-1 and TRBJ2-7; 13 bases are shared with TRBD2. CDR3 sequence: CSANGLAGDSYEQYV. In nucleotides, the CDR3 is TGCAGTGCCAATGGACTAGCGGGGGATTCCTACGAGCAGTACGTC.